These 20 T cell receptor beta chains were all obtained from the same sample, sequenced in a study of vaccination effects on CD4 cells after COVID-19. Sequencing was performed with immunoSEQ multiplex PCR; in TCRdb, only in-frame clones are kept and a portion is missing. The sample holds 25,000 or so clones, around 71% seen once. The antigens of these receptors remain unknown. Using viral peptide pools, the ViraFEST assay grew out antigen-specific CD4+ T cells prior to sequencing. Researchers isolated CD4+ T cells once less than 13 days of culture had elapsed. All vaccine recipients tested negative for nucleocapsid antibodies and had never contracted SARS-CoV-2 infection. The starting material was CD4+ T cells from PBMCs cultured with HCoV-OC43 spike peptides, obtained before COVID-19 vaccination. Subset indicated: HCoV-OC43 spike overlapping peptide pool stimulation. These receptors were collected from a human donor who received a COVID-19 vaccine.

The chain carries TRBV3-1 (or the pseudogene TRBV3-2) and TRBJ1-6; D uncertain. V shed 1 base and J shed 4 bases, with 5 bases lying between them. The germline CDR1 and CDR2 sequences are LGHDT and YNNKEL (reference sequence). This CDR3 is built from 14 residues. This CDR3 is CASSQGQYNSPLHF. The CDR3 DNA reads TGTGCCAGCAGCCAAGGACAATATAATTCACCCCTCCACTTT.

This clone has just one count. The rearrangement links TRBV6-5 to TRBJ2-7; 7 positions match TRBD1. The trim removed 2 bases at V and 0 bases at J, leaving 4 bases unmatched. Germline CDR1 and CDR2: MNHEY and SVGAGI. The CDR3 covers 15 residues. This chain's CDR3 is CASSYTGDSSYEQYF. CDR3 nucleotides: TGTGCCAGCAGTTACACCGGGGACAGCTCCTACGAGCAGTACTTC.

This chain connects TRBV10-2 to TRBJ2-2; maybe TRBD1 (5 bases). V was pared by 4 bases and J by 6 bases, with 9 bases between. Germline V lookup: CDR1 WSHSY, CDR2 SAAADI. The CDR3 has 13 residues. The CDR3 reads CASSGQGAGELFF. The DNA of the CDR3 is TGCGCCAGCAGTGGGCAGGGTGCCGGGGAGCTGTTTTTT.

V and J are TRBV19 and TRBJ1-2, with D uncertain. Germline loops: CDR1 LNHDA, CDR2 SQIVND (reference sequence). The CDR3 loop spans 12 amino acids. Trimming took 3 bases from V and 12 from J, leaving 14 bases between them. The CDR3, as DNA: TGTGCCAGTAGTATTAGGTCGGGAGTGCACACCTTC. Protein sequence: CASSIRSGVHTF.

V gene TRBV2 combines with J gene TRBJ2-5; 8 nucleotides line up with TRBD2. V lost 6 bases to trimming and J lost 5 bases; unmatched junction nucleotides: 11. Germline lookup yields CDR1 SNHLY and CDR2 FYNNEI. The CDR3 is 15 amino acids. Written as DNA, the CDR3 is TGTGCCAGCAGCCCCCACGGGAGGGGTGGGGAGACCCAGTACTTC. Translated, it gives CASSPHGRGGETQYF.

The table lists this clone with a few counts. CDR3 DNA sequence: TGTGCCAGCAGCTTAGCTCCGGGGGCTAACTATGGCTACACCTTC. Residues: CASSLAPGANYGYTF. The chain employs TRBV7-2 and TRBJ1-2, with D possibly TRBD1 on 5 matching bases. Germline CDR1 SGHTA, CDR2 FQGNSA. There are 15 residues in the CDR3. Deletions cut 0 bases from V and 0 bases from J, with 8 bases between.

The rearrangement joins TRBV18 to TRBJ2-7; 11 bases align to TRBD1. The V gene end was trimmed by 3 bases and the J gene end by 5 bases; junction bases not matched to a gene: 6. CDR3 length equals 15 residues. Germline V lookup: CDR1 KGHSH, CDR2 LQKENI. The CDR3 loop reads CASSPRTGGFHEQYF. CDR3 sequence (DNA): TGTGCCAGCTCACCGAGGACAGGGGGCTTTCACGAGCAGTACTTC.

The rearrangement joins TRBV6-5 to TRBJ1-2; no clear D gene. The CDR3 sequence is 12 residues long. V lost 5 bases and J lost 4, with 8 bases in between. Germline V gene sequence: CDR1 MNHEY, CDR2 SVGAGI. DNA for the CDR3: TGTGCCAGCAGTCAGACTAGCTATGGCTACACCTTC. This gives the protein CASSQTSYGYTF.

This clone has more than one count but fewer than ten. V usage is TRBV3-1 (or the pseudogene TRBV3-2) and J usage is TRBJ2-1; possibly TRBD2 for D (6 bases). V gave up 3 bases and J gave up 3 bases, with 24 bases separating them. CDR3 length: 19 residues. From germline, CDR1 is LGHDT and CDR2 YNNKEL (reference sequence). The DNA of the CDR3 is TGTGCCAGCAGCCACAGAGACTTAGGGACTCCTACCATCTACAATGAGCAGTTCTTC. Translating gives CASSHRDLGTPTIYNEQFF.

Worth noting for this clone: An end of the junction differs from the germline gene, which may be a read error. The chain joins TRBV27 to TRBJ1-1; D gene uncertain. Germline V gene sequence: CDR1 MNHEY, CDR2 SMNVEV (reference sequence). This CDR3 region has 14 residues. CDR3 amino acids: CASGLERQNTEAFF. The CDR3 region has the DNA TGTGCCAGCGGTTTAGAAAGGCAGAACACTGAAGCTTTCTTT.

The chain is built from TRBV6-1 and TRBJ1-1; D is unclear. Per the germline V gene, CDR1 is MNHNS and CDR2 is SASEGT. V was cut by 0 bases and J by 6 bases, with 11 bases left in between. CDR3 length: 14 residues. The CDR3 protein is CASSEAPGIAEAFF. The CDR3 DNA reads as TGTGCCAGCAGTGAAGCGCCCGGGATCGCTGAAGCTTTCTTT.

The chain recombines TRBV5-1 with TRBJ1-2, with a possible D match to TRBD1 (6 bases). This CDR3 comprises 19 residues. Trimming cost V 4 bases and J 0 bases, with 25 bases left between them. Germline CDR1 and CDR2: SGHRS and YFSETQ. In nucleotides, the CDR3 is TGCGCCAGCAGCAGATTCATGAGGGGACAAACAAATTCTAACTATGGCTACACCTTC. As protein: CASSRFMRGQTNSNYGYTF.

This clone appeared a single time. The rearrangement uses TRBV7-9 and TRBJ2-2; D possibly corresponds to TRBD2 (5 bases). Trimming pared 2 bases from V and 0 bases from J, leaving 7 bases between. Per the germline V gene, CDR1 is SEHNR and CDR2 is FQNEAQ (reference sequence). The CDR3 is 15 amino acids. CDR3 sequence reads: CASSLRGSNTGELFF. CDR3 sequence (DNA): TGTGCCAGCAGCTTACGAGGGTCGAACACCGGGGAGCTGTTTTTT.

The chain combines TRBV9 with TRBJ2-7, with 7 bases identical to TRBD1. The germline gives CDR1 SGDLS, CDR2 YYNGEE. The CDR3 has 16 residues. Losses at the gene ends were 4 bases for V and 2 bases for J; bases not matched to a gene: 12. The DNA of the CDR3 is TGTGCCAGCAGCCCATCAACCAGGGGGACCCCCTACGAGCAGTACTTC. This encodes CASSPSTRGTPYEQYF. Combining the CDR3 with reference TRBV9 and TRBJ2-7 gives the whole variable domain DSGVTQTPKHLITATGQRVTLRCSPRSGDLSVYWYQQSLDQGLQFLIQYYNGEERAKGNILERFSAQQFPDLHSELNLSSLELGDSALYFCASSPSTRGTPYEQYFGPGTRLTVT.

The genes are TRBV19 and TRBJ1-1; no definite D call. Trimming took 7 bases from V and 1 from J, leaving 16 bases between them. The CDR3 has 15 amino acids. Germline CDR1 and CDR2: LNHDA and SQIVND (reference sequence). The CDR3, as DNA: TGTGCCAGTACAACGAGCTGGTCCAGGAACACTGAAGCTTTCTTT. Residues: CASTTSWSRNTEAFF. The full variable domain, with the rest looked up from reference TRBV19 and TRBJ1-1, is DGGITQSPKYLFRKEGQNVTLSCEQNLNHDAMYWYRQDPGQGLRLIYYSQIVNDFQKGDIAEGYSVSREKKESFPLTVTSAQKNPTAFYLCASTTSWSRNTEAFFGQGTRLTVV.

The genes are TRBV30 and TRBJ2-7; 9 nucleotides match TRBD1. The V gene's germline CDR1 is GTSNPN and CDR2 SVGIG (reference sequence). After removal of 0 bases from V and 3 bases from J, the junction contained 12 bases not matched to a gene. This CDR3 has 17 residues. The CDR3 reads CAWSVSAGTGPRYEQYF. Here the CDR3 DNA reads TGTGCCTGGAGTGTATCGGCCGGGACAGGGCCTCGCTACGAGCAGTACTTC.

The CDR3 bases are TGTGCCAGCAGCCCGGACAGATACCGCTCCTCCTACAATGAGCAGTTCTTC. Protein product: CASSPDRYRSSYNEQFF. The chain couples TRBV3-1 (or the pseudogene TRBV3-2) to TRBJ2-1; maybe TRBD1 (6 bases). V lost 4 bases and J 0 bases, leaving 16 bases between the germline ends. The CDR3 contains 17 residues. Germline CDR1 reads LGHDT; CDR2 reads YNNKEL (reference sequence).

This clone was seen just once. The rearrangement joins TRBV29-1 to TRBJ1-1; perhaps TRBD1 as D (5 bases). V was pared by 0 bases and J by 6 bases, with 11 bases between. The CDR3 is 13 amino acids. Germline assignment: CDR1 SQVTM and CDR2 ANQGSEA. The CDR3 is CSVEDGLGAEAFF. For the CDR3, the DNA is TGCAGCGTTGAAGATGGATTGGGGGCTGAAGCTTTCTTT.

In this sample, this clone turned up a few times. The chain is built from TRBV12-3 or TRBV12-4 and TRBJ2-2, with D hard to call. The CDR3 loop spans 11 amino acids. The germline V and J ends were trimmed by 5 bases and 6 bases, with 4 bases remaining between them. CDR3 DNA sequence: TGTGCCAGCAGTCCCCCCGGGGAGCTGTTTTTT. Amino acids: CASSPPGELFF.

The chain links TRBV2 to TRBJ2-7, with D perhaps matching TRBD2 (5 bases). The germline V gene encodes CDR1 SNHLY and CDR2 FYNNEI. The CDR3 sequence is 13 residues long. Deletions cut 7 bases from V and 1 base from J, with 11 bases between. Here the CDR3 DNA reads TGTGCCAGCACCTTCTCGGGGTCCTACGAGCAGTACTTC. Its protein product is CASTFSGSYEQYF. The full variable domain, in which reference TRBV2 and TRBJ2-7 provide the parts outside the CDR3, is EPEVTQTPSHQVTQMGQEVILRCVPISNHLYFYWYRQILGQKVEFLVSFYNNEISEKSEIFDDQFSVERPDGSNFTLKIRSTKLEDSAMYFCASTFSGSYEQYFGPGTRLTVT.